This T cell receptor (beta chain) was documented in a study of T cells after yellow fever vaccination. The study made its TCR cDNA through 5'RACE template switching. That step introduced a universal primer site along with UMIs. TCRdb re-called the 5' RACE reads with MiXCR, one entry per CDR3 protein. The data show some 400,000 distinct CDR3 sequences, around 19% seen once. The CDR3 has 14 amino acids. Germline V lookup: CDR1 WSHSY, CDR2 SAAADI. Trimming removed 3 bases at V and 1 base at J, with 8 bases between. General study points: A small proportion of clonotypes was detected in both the CD4 and CD8 compartments. Post-booster samples contained most primary-vaccination clones (about 96% CD4, roughly 88% CD8). Abundant bulk-derived clonotypes could contaminate FACS-sorted repertoires.

A few counts support this clonotype. Its matching antigen is unknown. The starting material was PBMCs, obtained before the yellow fever booster vaccination. The receptor comes from a man between 18 and 29 years old who received the YFV17D yellow fever vaccine. The chain uses TRBV10-2 and TRBJ2-3; D is perhaps TRBD1 (6 bases). This chain's CDR3 is CASSEEGGTDTQYF. The CDR3 bases are TGCGCCAGCAGTGAAGAGGGGGGCACAGATACGCAGTATTTT.